This TCR beta chain was profiled in a study of blood T cells in healthy people across ages. The V and J ends lost 1 base and 2 bases respectively, with 11 bases between them. The CDR3 totals 15 residues. For every donor, a draw yielded around 9.4 milliliters of peripheral blood. Total RNA was extracted at no less than 6 micrograms per sample. Through a sample-barcoded 5' primer and a J-beta primer mix, a second PCR was run for roughly 6 to 11 cycles. Unique molecular identifiers of 12 random nucleotides labeled each cDNA. TCRdb recomputed calls from the 5' RACE reads with MiXCR, one row per CDR3 protein. Among 750,000 to 950,000 distinct CDR3 sequences, 53% were seen once, and the ten largest hold around 41%.

The source is an elderly man in good health. Sequencing was done on a sample of blood. The V and J genes are TRBV12-3 or TRBV12-4 and TRBJ2-5, with D perhaps matching TRBD2 (5 bases). The CDR3 DNA sequence: TGTGCCAGCAGTTTAGTGGGCGGGCAGCAAGAGACCCAGTACTTC. This sequence encodes CASSLVGGQQETQYF.